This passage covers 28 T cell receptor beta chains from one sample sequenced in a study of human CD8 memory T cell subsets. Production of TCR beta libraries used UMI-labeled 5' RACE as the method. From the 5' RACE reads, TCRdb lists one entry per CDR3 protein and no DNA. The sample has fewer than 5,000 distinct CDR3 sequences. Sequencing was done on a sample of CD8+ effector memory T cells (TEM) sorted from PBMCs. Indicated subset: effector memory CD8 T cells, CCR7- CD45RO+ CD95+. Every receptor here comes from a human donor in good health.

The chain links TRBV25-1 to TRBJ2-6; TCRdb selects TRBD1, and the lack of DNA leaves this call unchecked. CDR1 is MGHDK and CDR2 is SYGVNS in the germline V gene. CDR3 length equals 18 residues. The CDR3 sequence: CASSRPGLNGSGANVLTF.

CDR3 sequence reads: CSARDLGRAENTEAFF. The V and J genes are TRBV20-1 and TRBJ1-1. The germline CDR1 and CDR2 sequences are DFQATT and SNEGSKA (reference sequence). There are 16 residues in the CDR3.

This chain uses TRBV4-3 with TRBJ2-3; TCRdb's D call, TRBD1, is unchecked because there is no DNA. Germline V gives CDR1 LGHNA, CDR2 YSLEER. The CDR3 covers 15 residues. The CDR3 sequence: CASSQGATEGDTQYF.

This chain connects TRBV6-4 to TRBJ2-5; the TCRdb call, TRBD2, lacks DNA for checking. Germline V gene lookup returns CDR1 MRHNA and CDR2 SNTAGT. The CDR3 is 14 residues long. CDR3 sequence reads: CASSPVAGEETQYF.

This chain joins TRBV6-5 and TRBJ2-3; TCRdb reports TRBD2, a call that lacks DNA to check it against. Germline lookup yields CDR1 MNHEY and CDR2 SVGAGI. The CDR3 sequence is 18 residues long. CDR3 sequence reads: CASSYSPSGGTPTDTQYF.

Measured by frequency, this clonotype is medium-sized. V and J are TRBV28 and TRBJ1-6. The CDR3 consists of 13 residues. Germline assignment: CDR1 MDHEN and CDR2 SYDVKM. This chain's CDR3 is CASSLYGQEDLHF.

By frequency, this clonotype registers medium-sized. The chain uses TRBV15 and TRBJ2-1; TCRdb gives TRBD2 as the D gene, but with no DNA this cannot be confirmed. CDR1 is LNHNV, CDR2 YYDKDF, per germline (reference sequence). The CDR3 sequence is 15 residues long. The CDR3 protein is CATSRGAGGGDEQFF.

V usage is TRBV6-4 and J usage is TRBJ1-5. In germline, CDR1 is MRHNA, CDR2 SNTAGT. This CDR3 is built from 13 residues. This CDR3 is CASSDSPNQPQHF.

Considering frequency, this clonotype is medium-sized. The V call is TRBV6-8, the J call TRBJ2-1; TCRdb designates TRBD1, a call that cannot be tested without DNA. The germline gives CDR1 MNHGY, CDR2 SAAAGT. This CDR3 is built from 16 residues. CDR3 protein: CASSYSRQGNYNEQFF.

The CDR3 here is CSARPPGQDYEQYF. The chain couples TRBV20-1 to TRBJ2-7; as DNA is missing, the TRBD1 call by TCRdb cannot be tested. The CDR3 consists of 14 residues. Per germline, CDR1 DFQATT and CDR2 SNEGSKA (reference sequence).

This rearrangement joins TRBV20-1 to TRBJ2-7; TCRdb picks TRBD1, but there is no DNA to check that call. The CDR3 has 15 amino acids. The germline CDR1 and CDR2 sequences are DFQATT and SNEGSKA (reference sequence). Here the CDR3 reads CSARFPGGDSYEQYF.

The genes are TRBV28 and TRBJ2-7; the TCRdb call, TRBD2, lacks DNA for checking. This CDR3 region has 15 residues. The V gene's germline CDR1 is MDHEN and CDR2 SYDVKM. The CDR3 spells CASSFLGLAGPEQYF.

CDR3: CATSAGQGDAGELFF. The rearrangement uses TRBV15 and TRBJ2-2; the TRBD1 assignment by TCRdb is unverifiable without DNA. Germline V gives CDR1 LNHNV, CDR2 YYDKDF (reference sequence). This CDR3 has 15 amino acids.

This CDR3 is CASTNKDFAVGTQYF. This chain connects TRBV28 to TRBJ2-5; TCRdb designates TRBD2, a call that cannot be tested without DNA. CDR1 and CDR2 (germline): MDHEN, SYDVKM. The CDR3 spans 15 residues.

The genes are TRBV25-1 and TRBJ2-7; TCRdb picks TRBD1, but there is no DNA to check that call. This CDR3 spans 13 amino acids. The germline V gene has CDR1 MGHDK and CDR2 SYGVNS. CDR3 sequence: CASRKDRGHEQYF.

CDR3: CASSSGAGDTDTQYF. This sequence joins TRBV7-6 and TRBJ2-3; checking the TCRdb D call of TRBD1 is not possible without DNA. Germline assignment: CDR1 SGHVS and CDR2 FNYEAQ. The CDR3 sequence is 15 residues long.

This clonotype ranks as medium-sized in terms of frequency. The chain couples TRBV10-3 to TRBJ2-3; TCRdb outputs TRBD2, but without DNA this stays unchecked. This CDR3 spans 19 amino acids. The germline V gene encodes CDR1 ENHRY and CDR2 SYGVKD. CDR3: CAISEVPGLAGTGRDTQYF.

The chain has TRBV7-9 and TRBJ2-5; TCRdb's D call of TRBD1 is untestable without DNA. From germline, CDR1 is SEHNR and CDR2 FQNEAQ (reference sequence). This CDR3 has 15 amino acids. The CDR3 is CASSPAIGGLETQYF.

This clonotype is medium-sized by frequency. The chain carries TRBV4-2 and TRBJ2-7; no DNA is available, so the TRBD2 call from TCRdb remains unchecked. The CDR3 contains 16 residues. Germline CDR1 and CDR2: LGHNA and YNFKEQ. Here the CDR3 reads CASSQDEVAGSYEQYF.

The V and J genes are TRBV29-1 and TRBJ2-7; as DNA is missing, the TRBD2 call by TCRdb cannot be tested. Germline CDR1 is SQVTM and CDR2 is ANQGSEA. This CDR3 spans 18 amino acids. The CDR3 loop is CSVEGSGLPSGRAGEQYF.

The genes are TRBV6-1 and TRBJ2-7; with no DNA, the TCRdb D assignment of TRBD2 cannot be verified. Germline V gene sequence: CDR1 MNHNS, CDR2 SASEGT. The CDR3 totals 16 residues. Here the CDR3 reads CASSEDRGTAEYEQYF.

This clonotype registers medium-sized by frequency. The CDR3 protein is CSAIRHGGLEPGEQFF. The genes are TRBV20-1 and TRBJ2-1; as DNA is missing, the TRBD1 call by TCRdb cannot be tested. This CDR3 has 16 amino acids. CDR1 and CDR2 from the germline V gene are DFQATT and SNEGSKA (reference sequence).

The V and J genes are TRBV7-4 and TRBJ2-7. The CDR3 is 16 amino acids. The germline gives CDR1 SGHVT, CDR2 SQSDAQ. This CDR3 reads CASSLALTQSSYEQYF. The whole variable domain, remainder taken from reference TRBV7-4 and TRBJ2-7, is GAGVSQSPRYKVAKRGRDVALRCDSISGHVTLYWYRQTLGQGSEVLTYSQSDAQRDKSGRPSGRFSAERPERSVSTLKIQRTEQGDSAVYLCASSLALTQSSYEQYFGPGTRLTVT.

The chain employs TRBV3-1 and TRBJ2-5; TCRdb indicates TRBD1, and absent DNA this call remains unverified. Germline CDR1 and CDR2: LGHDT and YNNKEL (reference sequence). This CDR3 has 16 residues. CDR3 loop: CASSPPQQGLLETQYF.

The CDR3 here is CASSQEASGSYNEQFF. The J gene is TRBJ2-1, the V gene TRBV4-2; the TCRdb D gene call, TRBD2, has no DNA to confirm it. CDR3 length: 16 residues. Germline lookup yields CDR1 LGHNA and CDR2 YNFKEQ.

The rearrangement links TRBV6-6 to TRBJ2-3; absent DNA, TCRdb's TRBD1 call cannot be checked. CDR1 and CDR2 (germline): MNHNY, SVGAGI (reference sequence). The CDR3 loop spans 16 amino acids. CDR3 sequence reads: CASSYDTGGPTDTQYF.

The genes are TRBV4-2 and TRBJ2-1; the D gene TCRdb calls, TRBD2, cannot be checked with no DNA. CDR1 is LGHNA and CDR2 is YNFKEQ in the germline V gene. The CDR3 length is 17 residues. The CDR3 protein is CASSQDLQGGVINEQFF.

CDR3: CASSTTLTDTQYF. The chain couples TRBV6-4 to TRBJ2-3. The CDR3 has 13 amino acids. CDR1 MRHNA and CDR2 SNTAGT come from the germline V gene.